This T cell receptor beta chain was captured in a study of blood T cell repertoires in COVID-19. Study information: Sources were T cells, B-cell-depleted T cells, or PBMCs; the material itself was cDNA or gDNA.

Profiling relied on immunoSEQ multiplex PCR, and the TCRdb table lists in-frame clones only, not all of them. The sample has about 330,000 clones, roughly 88% seen once. The receptor's source is a woman aged 45-60 years with active or convalescent COVID-19. Input material: peripheral blood.

The CDR3 here is CASSGLAVTDTQYF. The CDR3 region has the DNA TGTGCCAGCAGCGGACTAGCGGTAACAGATACGCAGTATTTT. J is TRBJ2-3 and V is TRBV27, with 10 bases identical to TRBD2. The J segment lost 3 bases and the V segment lost 6 bases, leaving 3 bases of the junction unmatched. This CDR3 contains 14 residues. Germline loops: CDR1 MNHEY, CDR2 SMNVEV (reference sequence).